This T cell receptor beta chain appears in the sequencing data of a study of identical twins. Study results and caveats: In cord blood, abundant beta clonotypes had fewer insertions; memory showed no trend. The conclusions drew on cross-sectional statistical analysis instead of tracking the same donors. Low generation probability was overrepresented in out-of-frame alpha sequences shared by twins.

This clonotype appeared a few times. The antigen remains undetermined. The cDNA had a unique molecular identifier and a template-switch universal primer site. TCRdb ran MiXCR on the 5' RACE reads and lists one entry per CDR3 protein. The sample contains roughly 690,000 distinct CDR3 sequences, 5.5% to 7.5% of which appear only once. Per germline, CDR1 SGDLS and CDR2 YYNGEE. With 4 bases removed from V and 10 bases from J, the gap between germline ends came to 12 bases. The CDR3 sequence is 12 residues long. This receptor was identified in a man aged 18 to 29 in good health. V is TRBV9 and J is TRBJ2-1; D not certain. Sequencing was performed on naive T cells sorted from blood. The CDR3, as DNA: TGTGCCAGCAGCCCCCGTATTGGCGAGCAGTTCTTC. Translating it yields CASSPRIGEQFF.